What follows are 22 T cell receptor beta chains derived from one specimen sequenced in a study of cytomegalovirus exposure and HLA in healthy donors (dated by TCRdb to 2016 to 2017). The library came from the immunoSEQ multiplex PCR assay. For the multiplex PCR, a mixture combining 60 forward primers for TCR Vbeta segments and 13 reverse primers for TCR Jbeta segments was used. The table was pulled from immuneACCESS by TCRdb, which kept in-frame rearrangements only. Such tables lose some clones; where checked, under half of the loss comes from unresolved V genes, and the rest has no known cause. The sample includes around 67,000 clones, with 55% to 80% observed a single time. Together, the top ten hold over 2.5% of the sample. The sequenced sample was PBMCs. The source is a woman aged 50 to 60 in good health and CMV-seronegative.

CDR3 bases: TGTGCCAGCGCCTTGAATATGGGTGGAGACGAGCAGTACTTC. Its protein product is CASALNMGGDEQYF. The V call is TRBV7-2, the J call TRBJ2-7; no definite D call. V lost 8 bases and J lost 5, with 19 bases in between. This CDR3 has 14 amino acids. Germline V gene lookup returns CDR1 SGHTA and CDR2 FQGNSA.

The chain couples TRBV30 to TRBJ2-6; TRBD1 matches at 7 bases. V shed 2 bases and J 4 bases; nucleotides not matched to a gene: 5. Germline lookup yields CDR1 GTSNPN and CDR2 SVGIG (reference sequence). This CDR3 spans 15 amino acids. The CDR3, as DNA: TGTGCCTGGAGTACAGGGGTGGAAGGGGCCAACGTCCTGACTTTC. Protein sequence: CAWSTGVEGANVLTF. The full variable domain, with the rest looked up from reference TRBV30 and TRBJ2-6, is SQTIHQWPATLVQPVGSPLSLECTVEGTSNPNLYWYRQAAGRGLQLLFYSVGIGQISSEVPQNLSASRPQDRQFILSSKKLLLSDSGFYLCAWSTGVEGANVLTFGAGSRLTVL.

The chain links TRBV5-6 to TRBJ2-7; D is unresolved. CDR1 and CDR2 (germline): SGHDT, YYEEEE. CDR3 length: 15 amino acids. V was trimmed by 0 bases and J by 4 bases, leaving 14 bases between them. Written as DNA, the CDR3 is TGTGCCAGCAGCTTGGCCTCCGTAGCTGGGTACGAGCAGTACTTC. Translating it yields CASSLASVAGYEQYF.

V gene TRBV7-6 combines with J gene TRBJ2-7; 8 bases agree with TRBD1. The germline V gene has CDR1 SGHVS and CDR2 FNYEAQ. The V gene end was trimmed by 5 bases and the J gene end by 6 bases; junction bases not matched to a gene: 12. The CDR3 extends over 15 amino acids. CDR3 sequence: CASSQKDRGNSEQYF. The CDR3, as DNA: TGTGCCAGCAGCCAGAAAGACAGGGGAAACTCCGAGCAGTACTTC.

The chain is built from TRBV20-1 and TRBJ2-7; D uncertain. CDR1 is DFQATT and CDR2 is SNEGSKA in the germline V gene (reference sequence). The CDR3 runs 10 residues. Trimming stripped 6 bases from V and 1 base from J, with 4 bases between. CDR3 region: CSAGSYEQYF. DNA of the CDR3: TGCAGTGCCGGTTCCTACGAGCAGTACTTC.

The rearrangement uses TRBV5-4 and TRBJ2-7, with 8 positions matching TRBD2. V gave up 7 bases and J gave up 5 bases; unmatched junction bases: 11. The CDR3 has 14 residues. CDR1 and CDR2 (germline): SGHNT, YYREEE (reference sequence). CDR3 region: CASLDPAGDNEQYF. In DNA, the CDR3 is TGTGCCAGCCTCGATCCAGCGGGAGATAACGAGCAGTACTTC.

This clone was observed once. V usage is TRBV28 and J usage is TRBJ2-7; 11 nucleotides align to TRBD2. Per the germline V gene, CDR1 is MDHEN and CDR2 is SYDVKM. The V and J ends lost 6 bases and 0 bases, in that order; junction bases with no gene match: 13. This CDR3 has 18 amino acids. The CDR3 is CASSQGTSGNSHSYEQYF. CDR3 coding DNA: TGTGCCAGCAGCCAAGGGACTAGCGGAAACTCCCACTCCTACGAGCAGTACTTC.

Only a few counts were recorded for this clone. This CDR3 reads CATSAGENTEAFF. In DNA, the CDR3 is TGTGCCACCTCGGCAGGGGAGAACACTGAAGCTTTCTTT. This chain joins TRBV7-2 and TRBJ1-1, with D perhaps TRBD1 (6 bases). Germline values: CDR1 SGHTA, CDR2 FQGNSA. This CDR3 has 13 amino acids. The V and J ends lost 10 bases and 1 base respectively, with 13 bases between them.

The chain joins TRBV18 to TRBJ2-5, with a tentative D call TRBD2 (6 bases). The CDR3 is made up of 15 amino acids. The germline CDR1 and CDR2 sequences are KGHSH and LQKENI. V was clipped by 1 base and J by 2 bases, with 11 bases between them. The CDR3 DNA reads as TGTGCCAGCTCACCACTGCCGGGACTGCAAGAGACCCAGTACTTC. Translating it yields CASSPLPGLQETQYF. The full variable domain, completed using reference TRBV18 and TRBJ2-5, is NAGVMQNPRHLVRRRGQEARLRCSPMKGHSHVYWYRQLPEEGLKFMVYLQKENIIDESGMPKERFSAEFPKEGPSILRIQQVVRGDSAAYFCASSPLPGLQETQYFGPGTRLLVL.

This sequence joins TRBV10-2 and TRBJ2-7, with TRBD1 matching over 11 bases. The germline V gene has CDR1 WSHSY and CDR2 SAAADI. This CDR3 contains 14 residues. Losses at the gene ends were 10 bases for V and 0 bases for J; bases not matched to a gene: 5. Here the CDR3 reads CATSDRGLSYEQYF. The CDR3 DNA sequence: TGCGCCACCTCGGACAGGGGGCTCTCCTACGAGCAGTACTTC.

J is TRBJ2-3 and V is TRBV29-1; 8 bases fit TRBD2. CDR1 and CDR2 from the germline V gene are SQVTM and ANQGSEA. There are 15 residues in the CDR3. After removal of 0 bases from V and 5 bases from J, the junction contained 7 bases not matched to a gene. The chain's CDR3 is CSVEDGGDPGDTQYF. CDR3 DNA sequence: TGCAGCGTTGAAGACGGGGGGGACCCCGGAGATACGCAGTATTTT.

The CDR3 DNA is TGTGCCAGCACCTTCGATCTAGGAACTAGCACAGATACGCAGTATTTT. It is translated as CASTFDLGTSTDTQYF. The chain employs TRBV28 and TRBJ2-3; D gene unclear. Trimming left V 7 bases short and J 0 bases short, with 17 bases between. The germline CDR1 and CDR2 sequences are MDHEN and SYDVKM. This CDR3 comprises 16 residues.

J is TRBJ2-7 and V is TRBV29-1; D might be TRBD1 (6 bases). The CDR3 totals 13 residues. The germline V gene has CDR1 SQVTM and CDR2 ANQGSEA. Trimming removed 4 bases at V and 2 bases at J, with 12 bases between. The CDR3 DNA is TGCAGCGTTGCTGGGGGCAGTACCTACGAGCAGTACTTC. Protein product: CSVAGGSTYEQYF.

The chain has TRBV6-5 and TRBJ2-7, with 8 bases matching TRBD2. The CDR3 runs 15 residues. The junction had 10 bases not matched to a gene; V was cut back by 7 bases and J by 2 bases. From germline, CDR1 is MNHEY and CDR2 SVGAGI. The DNA for the CDR3 is TGTGCCAGCACCCAACTAGCGGCTTCAACCTACGAGCAGTACTTC. The encoded protein is CASTQLAASTYEQYF.

The count of this clone is one. The chain is built from TRBV7-9 and TRBJ2-5, with TRBD2 matching over 10 bases. The CDR3 is 16 amino acids. Unmatched junction bases numbered 6, after V lost 4 bases and J lost 1 base. Germline CDR1 and CDR2: SEHNR and FQNEAQ (reference sequence). CDR3 DNA sequence: TGTGCCAGCAGCTCACCAGCGGGAGGGCTCCAAGAGACCCAGTACTTC. Amino acid sequence: CASSSPAGGLQETQYF.

V is TRBV20-1 and J is TRBJ1-1; D gene unclear. The V gene lost 3 bases and the J gene lost 4 bases, with 6 bases spanning the gap. Germline CDR1 reads DFQATT; CDR2 reads SNEGSKA (reference sequence). There are 11 residues in the CDR3. This CDR3 is CSASPVTEAFF. CDR3 in DNA: TGCAGTGCTAGCCCGGTCACTGAAGCTTTCTTT.

This clone was detected a few times. The chain combines TRBV29-1 with TRBJ2-7; TRBD1 aligns across 9 bases. The CDR3 contains 14 residues. CDR1 is SQVTM, CDR2 ANQGSEA, per germline. V gave up 6 bases and J gave up 4 bases; unmatched junction bases: 10. Here the CDR3 DNA reads TGCAGCGTAGGGACCGGGACAGGGCCATACGAGCAGTACTTC. Its protein is CSVGTGTGPYEQYF.

V is TRBV15 and J is TRBJ2-3; 13 bases are a match to TRBD2. Trimming at V came to 0 bases and at J to 5 bases, leaving 8 bases not matched to a gene. The CDR3 spans 18 residues. CDR1 and CDR2 from the germline V gene are LNHNV and YYDKDF (reference sequence). Here the CDR3 DNA reads TGTGCCACCAGCAGAGATCAAGGGACTAGCGGGATTGTAGATACGCAGTATTTT. It codes for CATSRDQGTSGIVDTQYF.

This chain connects TRBV2 to TRBJ2-3, with TRBD1 matching over 8 bases. V was clipped by 8 bases and J by 4 bases; unmatched bases: 8. The CDR3 covers 14 residues. Germline lookup yields CDR1 SNHLY and CDR2 FYNNEI. CDR3 bases: TGTGCCAGCGTTCGTGAACAGGGGGCAGATACGCAGTATTTT. Translation gives CASVREQGADTQYF.

V and J are TRBV5-1 and TRBJ1-2; 7 bases are a match to TRBD1. This CDR3 contains 16 residues. Germline V CDR1 and CDR2: SGHRS, YFSETQ. J was trimmed by 0 bases and V by 4 bases; bases with no gene match: 9. CDR3 loop: CASSRLTGPTNYGYTF. The CDR3 DNA sequence: TGCGCCAGCAGCAGACTGACAGGGCCCACTAACTATGGCTACACCTTC.

V gene TRBV29-1 combines with J gene TRBJ1-1; maybe TRBD1 (6 bases). CDR3 length equals 14 residues. V was trimmed by 4 bases and J by 6 bases, leaving 18 bases between them. In germline, CDR1 is SQVTM, CDR2 ANQGSEA. This CDR3 is CSVAALHRASEAFF. The CDR3 DNA follows: TGCAGCGTTGCCGCCCTTCACAGGGCTTCTGAAGCTTTCTTT.

The genes are TRBV10-3 and TRBJ1-5, with a possible D match to TRBD1 (5 bases). V dropped 2 bases and J dropped 5 bases, with 13 bases sitting between them. In germline, CDR1 is ENHRY, CDR2 SYGVKD. This CDR3 is 15 amino acids long. In nucleotides, the CDR3 is TGTGCCATCAGTGAGCGGGACGGGAGATATCAGCCCCAGCATTTT. Its protein is CAISERDGRYQPQHF.